This T cell receptor (beta chain) was identified during a study of OX40 agonist ivuxolimab in advanced cancers. The CDR3 consists of 17 residues. Germline V gene lookup returns CDR1 SGHNT and CDR2 YENEEA. Trimming took 1 base from V and 3 from J, leaving 16 bases between them. Using immunoSEQ multiplex PCR, the repertoire was profiled, and TCRdb retains in-frame clones only, with some absent. The repertoire includes 45,000 to 60,000 clones, about 87% of them detected once, and 5% to 6% sits in the top ten. The V call is TRBV11-3, the J call TRBJ2-1; D might be TRBD1 (5 bases). The source is an adult with an advanced solid tumor such as melanoma, head and neck, liver or kidney cancer. Sample: CD4+ or CD8+ T cells sorted from blood, taken in a trial of the OX40 agonist ivuxolimab. CDR3 coding DNA: TGTGCCAGCAGCTTAGGTCTGGACACTCCCTTCTACAATGAGCAGTTCTTC. Amino acids: CASSLGLDTPFYNEQFF.